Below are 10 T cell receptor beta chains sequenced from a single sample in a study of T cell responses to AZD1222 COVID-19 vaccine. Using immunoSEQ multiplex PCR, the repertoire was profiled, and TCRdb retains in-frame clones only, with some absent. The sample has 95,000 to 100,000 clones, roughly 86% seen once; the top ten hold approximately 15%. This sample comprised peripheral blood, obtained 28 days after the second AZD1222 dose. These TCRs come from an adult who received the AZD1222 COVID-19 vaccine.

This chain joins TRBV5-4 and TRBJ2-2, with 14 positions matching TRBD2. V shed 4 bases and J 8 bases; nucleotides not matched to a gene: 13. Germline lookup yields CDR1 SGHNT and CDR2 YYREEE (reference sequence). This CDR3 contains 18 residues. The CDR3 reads CASSAGLAGGPGTGELFF. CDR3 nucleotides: TGTGCCAGCAGCGCCGGACTAGCGGGAGGCCCCGGGACGGGGGAGCTGTTTTTT. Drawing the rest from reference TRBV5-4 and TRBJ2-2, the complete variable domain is ETGVTQSPTHLIKTRGQQVTLRCSSQSGHNTVSWYQQALGQGPQFIFQYYREEENGRGNFPPRFSGLQFPNYSSELNVNALELDDSALYLCASSAGLAGGPGTGELFFGEGSRLTVL.

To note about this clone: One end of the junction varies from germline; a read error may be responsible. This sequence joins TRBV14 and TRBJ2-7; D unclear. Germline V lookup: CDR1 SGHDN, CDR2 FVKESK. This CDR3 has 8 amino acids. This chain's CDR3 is CASSQETF. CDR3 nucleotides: TGTGCCAGCAGCCAAGAGACCTTC.

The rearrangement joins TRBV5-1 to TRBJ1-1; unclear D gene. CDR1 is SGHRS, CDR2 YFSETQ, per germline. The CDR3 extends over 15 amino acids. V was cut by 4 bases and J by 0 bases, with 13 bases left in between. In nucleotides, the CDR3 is TGCGCCAGCAGCCAGGAGGTCGGGGTGAACACTGAAGCTTTCTTT. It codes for CASSQEVGVNTEAFF. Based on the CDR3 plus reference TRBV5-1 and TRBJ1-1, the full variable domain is KAGVTQTPRYLIKTRGQQVTLSCSPISGHRSVSWYQQTPGQGLQFLFEYFSETQRNKGNFPGRFSGRQFSNSRSEMNVSTLELGDSALYLCASSQEVGVNTEAFFGQGTRLTVV.

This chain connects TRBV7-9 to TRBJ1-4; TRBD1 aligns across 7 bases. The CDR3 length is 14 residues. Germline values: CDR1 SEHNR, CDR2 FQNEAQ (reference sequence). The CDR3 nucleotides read TGTGCATCACTACGGGACAGACCGGTTGAAAAACTGTTTTTT. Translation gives CASLRDRPVEKLFF.

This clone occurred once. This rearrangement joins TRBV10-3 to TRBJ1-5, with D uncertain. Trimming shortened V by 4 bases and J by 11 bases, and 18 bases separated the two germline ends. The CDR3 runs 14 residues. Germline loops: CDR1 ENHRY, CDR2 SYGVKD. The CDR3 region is CAISAVDTRKSQHF. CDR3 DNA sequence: TGTGCCATCAGTGCAGTTGACACCCGCAAGTCCCAGCATTTT.

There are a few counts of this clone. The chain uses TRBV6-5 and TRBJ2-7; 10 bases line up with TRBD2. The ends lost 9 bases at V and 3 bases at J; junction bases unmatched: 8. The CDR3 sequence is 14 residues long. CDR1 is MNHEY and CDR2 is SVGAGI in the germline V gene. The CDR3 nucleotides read TGTGCCAGTGGACTAGCGGAAGGGGGCTACGAGCAGTACTTC. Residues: CASGLAEGGYEQYF.

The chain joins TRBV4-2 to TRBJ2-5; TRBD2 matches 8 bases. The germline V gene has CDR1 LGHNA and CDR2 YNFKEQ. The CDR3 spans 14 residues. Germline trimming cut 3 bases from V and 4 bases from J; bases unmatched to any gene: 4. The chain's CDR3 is CASSQGLGGETQYF. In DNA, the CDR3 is TGTGCCAGCAGCCAGGGACTAGGGGGAGAGACCCAGTACTTC.

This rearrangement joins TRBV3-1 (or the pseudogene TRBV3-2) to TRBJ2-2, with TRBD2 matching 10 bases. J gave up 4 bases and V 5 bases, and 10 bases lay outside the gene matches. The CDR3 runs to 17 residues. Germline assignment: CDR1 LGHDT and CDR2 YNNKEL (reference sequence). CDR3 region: CASSSPSGSATTGELFF. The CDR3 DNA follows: TGTGCCAGCAGCTCCCCTAGCGGGAGCGCGACCACCGGGGAGCTGTTTTTT.

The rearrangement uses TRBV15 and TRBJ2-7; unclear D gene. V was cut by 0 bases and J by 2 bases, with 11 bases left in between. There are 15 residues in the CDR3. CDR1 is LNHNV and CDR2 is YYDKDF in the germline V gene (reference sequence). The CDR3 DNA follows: TGTGCCACCAGCAGAGATTGGGCTAGTGCCTACGAGCAGTACTTC. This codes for CATSRDWASAYEQYF.

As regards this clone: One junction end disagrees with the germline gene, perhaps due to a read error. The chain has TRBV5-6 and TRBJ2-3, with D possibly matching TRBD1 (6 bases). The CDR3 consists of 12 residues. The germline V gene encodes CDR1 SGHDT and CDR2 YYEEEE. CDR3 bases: TGTGCCAGCCATAAAAACCGGGACACCATGAATTTT. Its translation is CASHKNRDTMNF.